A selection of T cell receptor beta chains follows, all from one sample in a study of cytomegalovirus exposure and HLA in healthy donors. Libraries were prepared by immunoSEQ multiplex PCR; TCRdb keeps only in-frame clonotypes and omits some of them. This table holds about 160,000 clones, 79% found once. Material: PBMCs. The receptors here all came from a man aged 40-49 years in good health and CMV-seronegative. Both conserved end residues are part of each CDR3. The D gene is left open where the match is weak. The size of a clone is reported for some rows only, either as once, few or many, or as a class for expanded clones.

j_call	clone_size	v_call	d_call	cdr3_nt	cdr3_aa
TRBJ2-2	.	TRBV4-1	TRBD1	TGCGCCAGCAGCCCTGGGGACAGGGTGGAAACCGGGGAGCTGTTTTTT	CASSPGDRVETGELFF
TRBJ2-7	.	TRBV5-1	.	TGCACCAGCAGCTTGCAAACCGGGACACGCGGCACCTACGAGCAGTACTTC	CTSSLQTGTRGTYEQYF
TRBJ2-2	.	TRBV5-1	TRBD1	TGCGCCAGCAGCTTTAACTGGGGCCAGGGGGACACCGGGGAGCTGTTTTTT	CASSFNWGQGDTGELFF
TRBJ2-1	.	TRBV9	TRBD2	TGTGCCAGCAGCGGACTAGCGGGAGGATGGGATGAGCAGTTCTTC	CASSGLAGGWDEQFF
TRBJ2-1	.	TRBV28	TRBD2	TGTGCCAGCAGCTACCTTAGCGGGAGGTACAATGAGCAGTTCTTC	CASSYLSGRYNEQFF
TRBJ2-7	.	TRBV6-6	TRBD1	TGTGCCAGCGGCGTGACAGGGGGATCCGAGCAGTACTTC	CASGVTGGSEQYF
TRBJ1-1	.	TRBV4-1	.	TGCGCCAGTAAGCTCAACAGGGTAATGAACACTGAAGCTTTCTTT	CASKLNRVMNTEAFF
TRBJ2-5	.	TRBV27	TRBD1	TGTGCCAGCAGTTTCTCCAGACAGGGCGGAGAGCAGTACTTC	CASSFSRQGGEQYF
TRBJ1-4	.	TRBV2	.	TGTGCCAGCAGTGATGCAGACTATAGGAATGAAAAACTGTTTTTT	CASSDADYRNEKLFF
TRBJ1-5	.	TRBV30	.	TGTGCCTGGAATCGGAGGGGACAGCCCCAGCATTTT	CAWNRRGQPQHF
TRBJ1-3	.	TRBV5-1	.	TGCGCCAGCAGCTTCCAGGGGTCCTCTGGAAACACCATATATTTT	CASSFQGSSGNTIYF
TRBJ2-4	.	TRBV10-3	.	TGTGCCATCAGTGACGATGGTCAGGGGCTAGCCAAAAACATTCAGTACTTC	CAISDDGQGLAKNIQYF
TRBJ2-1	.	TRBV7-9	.	TGTTCCAGCAGCTCCAGCTACAGGGTCTCCTACAATGAGCAGTTCTTC	CSSSSSYRVSYNEQFF
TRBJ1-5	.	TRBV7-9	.	TGTTCCAGCAGCTTAGTCTCTCAGCCCCAGCATTTT	CSSSLVSQPQHF
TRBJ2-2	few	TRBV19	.	TGTGCCAGTAGTATAGCAGGGAACACCGGGGAGCTGTTTTTT	CASSIAGNTGELFF
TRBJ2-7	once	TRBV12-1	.	TGTGCCAGCAGGCGACCAGGGGAAGGCCGATACTTC	CASRRPGEGRYF
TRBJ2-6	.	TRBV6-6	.	TGTGCCAGCAGTTGGGCCTCTGGGGCCAACGTCCTGACTTTC	CASSWASGANVLTF
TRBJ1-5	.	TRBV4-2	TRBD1	TGTGCCAGCAGCCAACGGACAGGGGCCGAGGGCAATCAGCCCCAGCATTTT	CASSQRTGAEGNQPQHF
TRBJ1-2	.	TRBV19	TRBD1	TGTGCCAGTAGTACCCGGGACAGAGGCTACACCTTC	CASSTRDRGYTF
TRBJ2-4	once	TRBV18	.	TGTGCCAGCTCACCAATAGCCCTCCTAGCCAAAAACATTCAGTACTTC	CASSPIALLAKNIQYF
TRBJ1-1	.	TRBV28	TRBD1	TGTGCCAGCATCTTGAGGGGGCCCACTTCGCCCACTGAAGCTTTCTTT	CASILRGPTSPTEAFF
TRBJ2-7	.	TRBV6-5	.	TGTGCCAGCAGCTCACCGGGACTCCCCTACGAGCAGTACTTC	CASSSPGLPYEQYF
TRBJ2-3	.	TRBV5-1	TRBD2	TGCGCCAGCAGCTTAGGACTAGCGGGAGGGACAGATACGCAGTATTTT	CASSLGLAGGTDTQYF
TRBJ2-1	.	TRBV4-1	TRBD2	TGCGCCAGCAGGAATACGGCGGGAGGGCCGATGCAGTTCTTC	CASRNTAGGPMQFF
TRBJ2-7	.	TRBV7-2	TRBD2	TGTGCCAGCAGTCCATCGGGACTAGCGGACTACGAGCAGTACTTC	CASSPSGLADYEQYF
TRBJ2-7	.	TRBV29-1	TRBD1	TGCAGCGTCCGGGACAGGCCCTCCTACGAGCAGTACTTC	CSVRDRPSYEQYF
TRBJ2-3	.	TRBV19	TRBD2	TGTGCCAGTAGTATCGGTAGCGGGAGGGCCAGGGCAGATACGCAGTATTTT	CASSIGSGRARADTQYF
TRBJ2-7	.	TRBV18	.	TGTGCCAGCTCACCATCTTTGACAGGTGCCTACGAGCAGTACTTC	CASSPSLTGAYEQYF
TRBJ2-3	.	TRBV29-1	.	TGCAGCGTTGACCAAAGTTACAGGAGAAGCACAGATACGCAGTATTTT	CSVDQSYRRSTDTQYF
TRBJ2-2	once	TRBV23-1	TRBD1	TGCGCCAGCAGTCATGCAGGGGGCTTAGCGGAGCACACCGGGGAGCTGTTTTTT	CASSHAGGLAEHTGELFF
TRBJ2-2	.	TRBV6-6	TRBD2	TGTGCCAGCAGGAACAGCGGGAGGGCCTCCGGGGAGCTGTTTTTT	CASRNSGRASGELFF
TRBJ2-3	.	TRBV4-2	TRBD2	TGTGCCAGCAGCCAGGCCGGGACTAGCGGGAGTTGGTTCACAGATACGCAGTATTTT	CASSQAGTSGSWFTDTQYF
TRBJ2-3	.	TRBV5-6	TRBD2	TGTGCCAGCAGCCGAAATTTAGCGGGGCTTCAAGATACGCAGTATTTT	CASSRNLAGLQDTQYF
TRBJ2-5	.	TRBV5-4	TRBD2	TGTGCCAGCAGCTTCCCTGGACGACGGGGGGGCCAAGAGACCCAGTACTTC	CASSFPGRRGGQETQYF
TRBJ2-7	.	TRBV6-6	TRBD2	TGTGCCAGCACCAATAGCGGGGGGGCTTCCTACGAGCAGTACTTC	CASTNSGGASYEQYF
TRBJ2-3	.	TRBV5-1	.	TGCGCCAGCAGCTTGACGGTTAGCACAGATACGCAGTATTTT	CASSLTVSTDTQYF
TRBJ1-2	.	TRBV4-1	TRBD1	TGCGCCAGCAGCCCCCGGGGGACAGGGTGGAGTCATGGCTACACCTTC	CASSPRGTGWSHGYTF
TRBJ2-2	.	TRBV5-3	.	TGTGCCAGAAGACCGGGTCGTAAAGACGGGGAGCTGTTTTTT	CARRPGRKDGELFF
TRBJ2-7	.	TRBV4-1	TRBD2	TGCGCCAGCAGCCAAGACTTTACGGGAGGTGCCGAGCAGTACTTC	CASSQDFTGGAEQYF
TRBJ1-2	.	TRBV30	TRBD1	TGTGCCTGGAGCCCAAACAGACAGGGAGGCGGCTACACCTTC	CAWSPNRQGGGYTF
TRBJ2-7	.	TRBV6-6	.	TGTGCCAGCAGTTACTCGAAAGCCCCCGAGCAGTACTTC	CASSYSKAPEQYF
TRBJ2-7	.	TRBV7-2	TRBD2	TGTGCCAGCAGCCTCAGAGCGGGAGGCTACGAGCAGTACTTC	CASSLRAGGYEQYF
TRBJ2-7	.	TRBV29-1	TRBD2	TGCAGCGTTAACGGACTAGCGGGAGGGCCCCCCTACGAGCAGTACTTC	CSVNGLAGGPPYEQYF
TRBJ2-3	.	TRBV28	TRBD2	TGTGCCAGCAGTTCCTCCGGGCTAGCGGGAGTGTCTGGCACAGATACGCAGTATTTT	CASSSSGLAGVSGTDTQYF
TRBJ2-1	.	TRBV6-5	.	TGTGCCAGCAGCCTACAGGGTGACCAGACCAATGAGCAGTTCTTC	CASSLQGDQTNEQFF